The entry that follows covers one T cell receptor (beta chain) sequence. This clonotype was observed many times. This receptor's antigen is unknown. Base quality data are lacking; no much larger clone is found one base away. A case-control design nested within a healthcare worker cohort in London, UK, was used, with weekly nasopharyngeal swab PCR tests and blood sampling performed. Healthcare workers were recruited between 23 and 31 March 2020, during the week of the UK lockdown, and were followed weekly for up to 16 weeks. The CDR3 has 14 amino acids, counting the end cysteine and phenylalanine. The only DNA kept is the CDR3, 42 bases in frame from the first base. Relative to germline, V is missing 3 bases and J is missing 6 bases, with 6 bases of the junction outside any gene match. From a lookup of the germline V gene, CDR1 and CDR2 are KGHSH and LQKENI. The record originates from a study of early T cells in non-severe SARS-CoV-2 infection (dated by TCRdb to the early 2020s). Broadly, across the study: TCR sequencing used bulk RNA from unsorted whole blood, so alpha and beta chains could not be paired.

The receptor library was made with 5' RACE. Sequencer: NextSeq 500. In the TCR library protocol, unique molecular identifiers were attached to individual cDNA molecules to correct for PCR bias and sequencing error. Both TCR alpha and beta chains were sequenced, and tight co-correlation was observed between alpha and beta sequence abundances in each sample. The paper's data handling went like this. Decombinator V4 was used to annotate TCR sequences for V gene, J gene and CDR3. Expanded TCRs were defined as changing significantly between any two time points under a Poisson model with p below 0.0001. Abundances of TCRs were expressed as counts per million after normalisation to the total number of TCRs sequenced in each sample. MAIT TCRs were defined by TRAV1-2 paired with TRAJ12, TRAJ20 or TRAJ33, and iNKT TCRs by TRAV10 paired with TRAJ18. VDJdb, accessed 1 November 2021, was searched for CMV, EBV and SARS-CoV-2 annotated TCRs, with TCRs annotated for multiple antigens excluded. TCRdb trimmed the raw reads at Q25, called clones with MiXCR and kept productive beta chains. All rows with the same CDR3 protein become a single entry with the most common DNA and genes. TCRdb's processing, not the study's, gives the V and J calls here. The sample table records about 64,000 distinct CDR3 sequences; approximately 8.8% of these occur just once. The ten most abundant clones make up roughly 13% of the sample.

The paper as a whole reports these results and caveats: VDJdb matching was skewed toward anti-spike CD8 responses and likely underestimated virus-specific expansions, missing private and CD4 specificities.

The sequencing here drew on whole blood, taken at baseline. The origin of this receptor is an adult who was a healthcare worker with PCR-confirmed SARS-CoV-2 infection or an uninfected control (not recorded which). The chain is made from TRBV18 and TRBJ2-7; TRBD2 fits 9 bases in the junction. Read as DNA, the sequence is TGTGCCAGCTCACCTTCGGGACTAGCCTCCGAGCAGTACTTC. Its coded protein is CASSPSGLASEQYF. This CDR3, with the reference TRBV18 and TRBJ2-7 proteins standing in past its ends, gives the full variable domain NAGVMQNPRHLVRRRGQEARLRCSPMKGHSHVYWYRQLPEEGLKFMVYLQKENIIDESGMPKERFSAEFPKEGPSILRIQQVVRGDSAAYFCASSPSGLASEQYFGPGTRLTVT.